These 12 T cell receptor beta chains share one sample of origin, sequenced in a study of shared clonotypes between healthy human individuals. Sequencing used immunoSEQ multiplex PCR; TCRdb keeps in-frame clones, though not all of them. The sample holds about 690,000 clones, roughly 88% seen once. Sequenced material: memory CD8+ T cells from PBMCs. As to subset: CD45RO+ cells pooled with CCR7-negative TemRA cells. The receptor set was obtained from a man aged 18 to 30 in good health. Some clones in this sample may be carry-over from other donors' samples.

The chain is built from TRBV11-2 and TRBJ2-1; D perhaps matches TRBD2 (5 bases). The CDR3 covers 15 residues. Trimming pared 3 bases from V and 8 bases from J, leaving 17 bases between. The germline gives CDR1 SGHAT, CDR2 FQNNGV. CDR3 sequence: CASSFGLAAKDEQFF. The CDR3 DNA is TGTGCCAGCAGCTTCGGGCTAGCAGCCAAGGATGAGCAGTTCTTC.

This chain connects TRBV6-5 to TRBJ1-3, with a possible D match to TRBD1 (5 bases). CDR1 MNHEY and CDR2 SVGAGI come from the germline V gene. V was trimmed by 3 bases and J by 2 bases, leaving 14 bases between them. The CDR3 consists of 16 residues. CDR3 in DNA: TGTGCCAGCAGTTATTCGACCGGGGCAGCTGGAAACACCATATATTTT. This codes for CASSYSTGAAGNTIYF.

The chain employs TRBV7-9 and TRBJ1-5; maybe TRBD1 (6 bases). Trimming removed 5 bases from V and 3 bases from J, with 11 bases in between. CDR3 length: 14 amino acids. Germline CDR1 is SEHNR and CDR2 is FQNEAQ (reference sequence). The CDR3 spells CASSPPGANQPQHF. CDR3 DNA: TGTGCCAGCAGCCCACCGGGGGCCAATCAGCCCCAGCATTTT.

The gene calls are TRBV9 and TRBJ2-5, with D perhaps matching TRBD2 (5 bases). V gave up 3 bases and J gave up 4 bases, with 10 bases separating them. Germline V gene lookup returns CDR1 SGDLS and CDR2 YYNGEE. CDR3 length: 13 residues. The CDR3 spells CASSATSGETQYF. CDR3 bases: TGTGCCAGCAGCGCTACTAGTGGAGAGACCCAGTACTTC.

The CDR3 region has the DNA TGTGCCAGCAGCTTAGGAGCAGGGGTCCACGAGCAGTACTTC. It yields the protein CASSLGAGVHEQYF. This chain uses TRBV7-9 with TRBJ2-7; tentatively, D is TRBD1 (6 bases). Looked up from germline, CDR1 is SEHNR and CDR2 is FQNEAQ (reference sequence). The V end lost 1 base, the J end lost 5 bases, and 12 bases lay between the germline ends. The CDR3 runs 14 residues.

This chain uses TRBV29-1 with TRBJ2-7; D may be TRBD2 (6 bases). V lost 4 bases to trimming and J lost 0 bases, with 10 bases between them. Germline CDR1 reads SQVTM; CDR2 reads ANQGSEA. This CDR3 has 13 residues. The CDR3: CSVGGVDSYEQYF. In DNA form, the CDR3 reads TGCAGCGTTGGCGGGGTGGACTCCTACGAGCAGTACTTC.

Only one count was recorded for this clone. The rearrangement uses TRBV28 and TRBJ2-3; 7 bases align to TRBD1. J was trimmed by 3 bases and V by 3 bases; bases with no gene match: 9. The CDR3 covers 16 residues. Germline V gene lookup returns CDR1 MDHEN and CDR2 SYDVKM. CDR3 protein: CASSLAGGMRTDTQYF. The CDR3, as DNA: TGTGCCAGCAGTTTGGCAGGGGGAATGAGGACAGATACGCAGTATTTT. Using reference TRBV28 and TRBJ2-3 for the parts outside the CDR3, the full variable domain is DVKVTQSSRYLVKRTGEKVFLECVQDMDHENMFWYRQDPGLGLRLIYFSYDVKMKEKGDIPEGYSVSREKKERFSLILESASTNQTSMYLCASSLAGGMRTDTQYFGPGTRLTVL.

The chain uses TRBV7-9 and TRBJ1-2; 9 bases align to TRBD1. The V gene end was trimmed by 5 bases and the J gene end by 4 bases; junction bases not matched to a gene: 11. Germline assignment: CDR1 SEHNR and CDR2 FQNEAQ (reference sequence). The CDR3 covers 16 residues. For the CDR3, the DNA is TGTGCCAGCAGCACCACAGGGGGCTATCTGGTCTATGGCTACACCTTC. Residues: CASSTTGGYLVYGYTF. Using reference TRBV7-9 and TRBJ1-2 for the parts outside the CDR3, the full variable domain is DTGVSQNPRHKITKRGQNVTFRCDPISEHNRLYWYRQTLGQGPEFLTYFQNEAQLEKSRLLSDRFSAERPKGSFSTLEIQRTEQGDSAMYLCASSTTGGYLVYGYTFGSGTRLTVV.

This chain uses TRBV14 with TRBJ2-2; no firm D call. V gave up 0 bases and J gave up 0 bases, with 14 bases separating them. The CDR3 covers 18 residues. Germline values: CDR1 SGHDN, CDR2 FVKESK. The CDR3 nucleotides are TGTGCCAGCAGCCAAGATGGGGTAGTGTGGGCGAACACCGGGGAGCTGTTTTTT. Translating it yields CASSQDGVVWANTGELFF.

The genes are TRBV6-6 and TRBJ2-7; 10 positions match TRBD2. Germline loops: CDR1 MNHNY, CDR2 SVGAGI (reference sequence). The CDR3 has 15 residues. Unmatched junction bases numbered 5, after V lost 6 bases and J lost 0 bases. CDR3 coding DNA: TGTGCCAGCAGCCCCCGGACTAGCGGCTCCTACGAGCAGTACTTC. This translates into CASSPRTSGSYEQYF.

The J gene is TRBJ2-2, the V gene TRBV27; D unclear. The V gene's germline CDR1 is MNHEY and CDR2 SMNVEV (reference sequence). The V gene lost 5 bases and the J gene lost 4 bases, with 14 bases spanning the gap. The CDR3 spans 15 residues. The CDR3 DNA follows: TGTGCCAGCAGTATCTCCCTAGAGGCCACCGGGGAGCTGTTTTTT. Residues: CASSISLEATGELFF.

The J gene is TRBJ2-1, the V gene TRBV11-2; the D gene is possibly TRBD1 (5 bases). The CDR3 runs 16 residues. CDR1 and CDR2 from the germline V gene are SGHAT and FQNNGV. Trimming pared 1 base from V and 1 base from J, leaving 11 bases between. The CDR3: CASSLGGTGSYNEQFF. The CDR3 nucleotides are TGTGCCAGCAGCTTAGGGGGCACAGGTTCCTACAATGAGCAGTTCTTC.